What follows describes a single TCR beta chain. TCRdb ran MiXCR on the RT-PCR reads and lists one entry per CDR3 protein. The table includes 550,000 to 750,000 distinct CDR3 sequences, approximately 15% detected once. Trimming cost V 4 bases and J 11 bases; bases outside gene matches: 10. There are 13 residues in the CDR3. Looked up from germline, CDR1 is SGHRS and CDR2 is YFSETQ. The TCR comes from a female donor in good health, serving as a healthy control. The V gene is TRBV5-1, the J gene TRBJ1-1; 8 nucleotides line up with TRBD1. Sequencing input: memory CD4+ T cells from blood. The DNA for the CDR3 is TGCGCCAGCAGCGCGACAGGGGCCTTGGGTGCTTTCTTT. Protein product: CASSATGALGAFF.